This TCR beta chain was retrieved from a study of Graves' ophthalmopathy and Graves' hyperthyroidism. Study-level points and caveats: Predictions made by the model for ophthalmopathy progression reached roughly 64% sensitivity and roughly 75% specificity.

Amplification of TCR beta CDR3 regions used RNA transcripts. The first-round RT-PCR employed HTBI primers together with the Qiagen OneStep RT-PCR kit. A multiplex PCR was then performed as the second round. TCRdb re-called the multiplex PCR reads with MiXCR, one entry per CDR3 protein. The table shows about 700,000 distinct CDR3 sequences, with roughly 40% occurring only once. In regard to this clonotype: Its specificity is unknown.

CDR1 is LNHNV and CDR2 is YYDKDF in the germline V gene (reference sequence). V dropped 5 bases and J dropped 5 bases, with 18 bases sitting between them. The CDR3 length is 15 residues. The sequenced material came from peripheral blood. The sequence was obtained from an adult man with Graves' ophthalmopathy. V and J are TRBV15 and TRBJ1-2, with D perhaps TRBD1 (5 bases). CDR3 residues: CATSQSGGTLYGYTF. The CDR3 nucleotides are TGTGCCACCAGCCAAAGCGGGGGGACGTTATATGGCTACACCTTC. The complete variable domain, with remaining parts taken from reference TRBV15 and TRBJ1-2, reads DAMVIQNPRYQVTQFGKPVTLSCSQTLNHNVMYWYQQKSSQAPKLLFHYYDKDFNNEADTPDNFQSRRPNTSFCFLDIRSPGLGDTAMYLCATSQSGGTLYGYTFGSGTRLTVV.